The 24 T cell receptor beta chains below all came from one sample that was sequenced in a study of T cell responses to AZD1222 COVID-19 vaccine. Using immunoSEQ multiplex PCR, the repertoire was profiled, and TCRdb retains in-frame clones only, with some absent. The sample has tens of thousands of clones, around nine tenths seen once. The source was peripheral blood, collected on day 0 of AZD1222 vaccination. These receptors were taken from an adult in good health.

The chain recombines TRBV2 with TRBJ2-5; D is tentatively TRBD1 or TRBD2 (5 bases each). CDR3 size: 15 residues. Germline V gene lookup returns CDR1 SNHLY and CDR2 FYNNEI. Trimming removed 0 bases at V and 5 bases at J, with 13 bases between. The DNA of the CDR3 is TGTGCCAGCAGTGAAGCCCTTCGTTGGGGGGAGACCCAGTACTTC. Its protein is CASSEALRWGETQYF.

V usage is TRBV21-1 and J usage is TRBJ1-2. TRBV21-1 is termed a pseudogene. This CDR3 region has 14 residues. The CDR3 is CASSKTVEGYGYTF. CDR3 bases: TGTGCCAGCAGCAAAACCGTCGAGGGCTATGGCTACACCTTC.

The chain combines TRBV2 with TRBJ1-2, with D perhaps TRBD1 (5 bases). V lost 7 bases and J lost 1, with 16 bases in between. Germline CDR1 reads SNHLY; CDR2 reads FYNNEI. This CDR3 comprises 15 residues. This chain's CDR3 is CASTRGDSNNYGYTF. Here the CDR3 DNA reads TGTGCCAGCACAAGGGGAGACTCCAATAACTATGGCTACACCTTC.

Written as DNA, the CDR3 is TGCGCCAGCAGCTTGGCAGGACAGGGGGACACCGGGGAGCTGTTTTTT. Protein sequence: CASSLAGQGDTGELFF. The V and J genes are TRBV5-1 and TRBJ2-2; 10 bases are a match to TRBD1. The germline V gene encodes CDR1 SGHRS and CDR2 YFSETQ. The CDR3 totals 16 residues. V gave up 0 bases and J gave up 3 bases; unmatched junction bases: 2.

The genes are TRBV28 and TRBJ1-3, with a tentative D call TRBD1 (5 bases). CDR1 and CDR2 (germline): MDHEN, SYDVKM. The CDR3 runs 16 residues. V lost 6 bases and J 0 bases, leaving 15 bases between the germline ends. In DNA, the CDR3 is TGTGCCAGCAGCCCTGGGGGTTCCCGCTCTGGAAACACCATATATTTT. Amino acids: CASSPGGSRSGNTIYF.

The CDR3 reads CASSLGGQPEGYTF. CDR3 bases: TGTGCCAGCAGCTTAGGGGGGCAGCCCGAAGGCTACACCTTC. The rearrangement joins TRBV7-2 to TRBJ1-2; weak D call: TRBD1 (6 bases). The CDR3 totals 14 residues. CDR1 is SGHTA and CDR2 is FQGNSA in the germline V gene. Trimming removed 1 base from V and 8 bases from J, with 14 bases in between.

This clone is a singleton in its sample. This rearrangement joins TRBV7-2 to TRBJ2-5; TRBD2 is a possible D gene (6 bases). Germline V lookup: CDR1 SGHTA, CDR2 FQGNSA. The germline V and J ends were trimmed by 4 bases and 1 base, with 13 bases remaining between them. This CDR3 has 15 residues. DNA for the CDR3: TGTGCCAGCAGCTCACCCAAGGGACTCCAAGAGACCCAGTACTTC. This sequence encodes CASSSPKGLQETQYF.

This chain links TRBV7-9 with TRBJ1-2; TRBD1 is a possible D gene (5 bases). Germline CDR1 SEHNR, CDR2 FQNEAQ (reference sequence). The CDR3 contains 13 residues. V gave up 6 bases and J gave up 3 bases, with 11 bases separating them. CDR3 protein: CASSSDSYYGYTF. The CDR3 DNA reads TGTGCCAGCAGTAGTGACAGTTACTATGGCTACACCTTC.

The CDR3, as DNA: TGTGCCAGCAGGGTGACAGGGGGCAGTGAAAAACTGTTTTTT. As protein: CASRVTGGSEKLFF. This rearrangement joins TRBV6-5 to TRBJ1-4; the match to TRBD1 covers 10 bases. The CDR3 has 14 residues. V lost 6 bases to trimming and J lost 7 bases; unmatched junction nucleotides: 5. The germline CDR1 and CDR2 sequences are MNHEY and SVGAGI.

For the CDR3, the DNA is TGTGCCAGCAGCTGGGACAGGGTGAGCACCGGGGAGCTGTTTTTT. Its protein product is CASSWDRVSTGELFF. The chain uses TRBV5-4 and TRBJ2-2; 9 bases are shared with TRBD1. V dropped 3 bases and J dropped 4; count of bases not matched to a gene: 4. Germline V CDR1 and CDR2: SGHNT, YYREEE (reference sequence). The CDR3 runs 15 residues.

This rearrangement joins TRBV4-1 to TRBJ2-2; D remains unclear. With 4 bases removed from V and 4 bases from J, the gap between germline ends came to 7 bases. Germline loops: CDR1 MGHRA, CDR2 YSYEKL. The CDR3 has 13 residues. CDR3 amino acids: CASSLEFTGELFF. The CDR3, as DNA: TGCGCCAGCAGCCTCGAGTTCACCGGGGAGCTGTTTTTT.

The chain has TRBV5-1 and TRBJ2-3, with 7 bases matching TRBD2. The CDR3 is made up of 16 amino acids. The J segment lost 2 bases and the V segment lost 3 bases, leaving 9 bases of the junction unmatched. CDR1 SGHRS and CDR2 YFSETQ come from the germline V gene. As DNA, the CDR3 is TGCGCCAGCAGCTGGGGGGGTGCCGCAGCCACAGATACGCAGTATTTT. It specifies CASSWGGAAATDTQYF.

This rearrangement joins TRBV4-2 to TRBJ2-2, with D possibly being TRBD1 or TRBD2 (5 bases each). Germline lookup yields CDR1 LGHNA and CDR2 YNFKEQ. Deletions cut 4 bases from V and 8 bases from J, with 20 bases between. CDR3 size: 16 residues. The CDR3 region is CASSPGTDQTPGELFF. The DNA of the CDR3 is TGTGCCAGCAGCCCGGGGACGGACCAAACCCCAGGGGAGCTGTTTTTT.

This clone was seen a few times. The rearrangement uses TRBV6-6 and TRBJ2-2; D is unresolved. The germline gives CDR1 MNHNY, CDR2 SVGAGI (reference sequence). Between the trimmed V and J ends, which lost 7 bases and 3 bases, there was a span of 12 bases. This CDR3 contains 14 residues. CDR3 region: CASTYFGDTGELFF. The CDR3 nucleotides read TGTGCCAGCACCTACTTCGGCGACACCGGGGAGCTGTTTTTT.

The rearrangement joins TRBV18 to TRBJ1-3; D is ambiguous. V was pared by 0 bases and J by 0 bases, with 9 bases between. CDR1 and CDR2 from the germline V gene are KGHSH and LQKENI. The CDR3 has 16 amino acids. The CDR3: CASSPPSPSSGNTIYF. The CDR3 DNA sequence: TGTGCCAGCTCACCACCGTCCCCCTCCTCTGGAAACACCATATATTTT.

This clone occurred a few times. The genes are TRBV29-1 and TRBJ1-4; D call uncertain. Trimming took 5 bases from V and 5 from J, leaving 9 bases between them. The CDR3 sequence is 12 residues long. Germline V gives CDR1 SQVTM, CDR2 ANQGSEA. CDR3 in amino acids: CSVLTANEKLFF. For the CDR3, the DNA is TGCAGCGTTCTTACGGCCAATGAAAAACTGTTTTTT.

The genes are TRBV11-3 and TRBJ2-1; 10 bases align to TRBD2. The CDR3 is 15 residues long. The V and J ends lost 3 bases and 4 bases, in that order; junction bases with no gene match: 3. Germline V CDR1 and CDR2: SGHNT, YENEEA. The CDR3 here is CASSFSGGSYNEQFF. In nucleotides, the CDR3 is TGTGCCAGCAGCTTTAGCGGGGGGTCATACAATGAGCAGTTCTTC.

The J gene is TRBJ2-7, the V gene TRBV5-1, with 7 bases aligning to TRBD1. From germline, CDR1 is SGHRS and CDR2 YFSETQ. There are 14 residues in the CDR3. The V segment lost 1 base and the J segment 0 bases; nucleotides outside the gene matches: 1. CDR3 nucleotides: TGCGCCAGCAGCTTGACAGGGGCCTCCTACGAGCAGTACTTC. Encoded protein: CASSLTGASYEQYF.

This chain links TRBV5-1 with TRBJ1-1; 7 bases match TRBD1. Germline V lookup: CDR1 SGHRS, CDR2 YFSETQ. This CDR3 comprises 11 residues. Trimming at V came to 4 bases and at J to 9 bases, leaving 3 bases not matched to a gene. CDR3 nucleotides: TGCGCCAGCAGCGAGGGACAGCAAGCTTTCTTT. Translating gives CASSEGQQAFF. The variable domain in full, with the rest retrieved from reference TRBV5-1 and TRBJ1-1, is KAGVTQTPRYLIKTRGQQVTLSCSPISGHRSVSWYQQTPGQGLQFLFEYFSETQRNKGNFPGRFSGRQFSNSRSEMNVSTLELGDSALYLCASSEGQQAFFGQGTRLTVV.

This sequence joins TRBV19 and TRBJ1-5, with a possible D match to TRBD1 (5 bases). The germline V and J ends were trimmed by 7 bases and 10 bases, with 14 bases remaining between them. Germline lookup yields CDR1 LNHDA and CDR2 SQIVND (reference sequence). This CDR3 is 12 amino acids long. The CDR3: CASNFGRGPQHF. DNA for the CDR3: TGTGCCAGTAACTTCGGTAGGGGCCCCCAGCATTTT.

The chain employs TRBV21-1 and TRBJ2-2; TRBD1 reflects the table's D call only, with no check against the DNA. TRBV21-1 is reported as a pseudogene. CDR3 length equals 14 residues. CDR3 DNA sequence: TGTGCCAGCAGCAAAGTTCAGAACACCGGGGAGCTGTTTTTT. It yields the protein CASSKVQNTGELFF.

This chain uses TRBV19 with TRBJ1-6, with D maybe TRBD1 (6 bases). The V end lost 3 bases, the J end lost 3 bases, and 18 bases lay between the germline ends. The germline V gene has CDR1 LNHDA and CDR2 SQIVND (reference sequence). The length of the CDR3 is 18 residues. Here the CDR3 DNA reads TGTGCCAGTAGTATTGGGGGCCAACGGGACGGCTATAATTCACCCCTCCACTTT. It encodes CASSIGGQRDGYNSPLHF.

The chain employs TRBV7-9 and TRBJ1-5; 9 bases match TRBD1. The CDR3 length is 16 residues. Germline trimming cut 6 bases from V and 5 bases from J; bases unmatched to any gene: 11. Germline V gene data show CDR1 as SEHNR and CDR2 as FQNEAQ (reference sequence). The CDR3: CASSLSTGGFDQPQHF. The DNA of the CDR3 is TGTGCCAGCAGTCTGAGTACAGGGGGCTTCGATCAGCCCCAGCATTTT.

The chain couples TRBV19 to TRBJ2-1, with 10 bases identical to TRBD1. V lost 4 bases and J lost 5; bases outside the gene matches: 8. In germline, CDR1 is LNHDA, CDR2 SQIVND (reference sequence). The CDR3 runs 16 residues. The CDR3: CASSTPGQGKHNEQFF. The CDR3 DNA reads as TGTGCCAGTAGTACCCCGGGACAGGGGAAACACAATGAGCAGTTCTTC.